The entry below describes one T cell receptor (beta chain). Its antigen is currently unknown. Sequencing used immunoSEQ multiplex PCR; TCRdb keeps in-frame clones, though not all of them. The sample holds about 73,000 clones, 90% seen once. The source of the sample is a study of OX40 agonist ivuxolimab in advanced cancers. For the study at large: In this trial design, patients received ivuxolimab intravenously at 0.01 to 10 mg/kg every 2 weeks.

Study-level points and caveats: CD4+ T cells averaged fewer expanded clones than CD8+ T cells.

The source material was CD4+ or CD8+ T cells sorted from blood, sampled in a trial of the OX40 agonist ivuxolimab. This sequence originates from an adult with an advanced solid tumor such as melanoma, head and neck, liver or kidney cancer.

The CDR3 spells CASSPRPDLNNEQFF. For the CDR3, the DNA is TGTGCCAGTAGCCCTCGGCCCGACCTAAACAATGAGCAGTTCTTC. The rearrangement joins TRBV19 to TRBJ2-1, with D uncertain. Germline loops: CDR1 LNHDA, CDR2 SQIVND (reference sequence). Trimming took off 6 bases at V and 5 bases at J, with 17 bases between the two ends. CDR3 length equals 15 residues.